This TCR beta chain emerged from a study of T cell repertoires in cytomegalovirus infection. Germline CDR1 and CDR2: MGHRA and YSYEKL. Trimming pared 1 base from V and 5 bases from J, leaving 11 bases between. The CDR3 covers 14 residues. Regarding the study as a whole: CMV carriers having the relevant HLA were flagged by cumulative public TCR beta family frequency.

TCRdb re-called the reads through MiXCR, storing one row per CDR3 protein. The repertoire holds roughly 730,000 distinct CDR3 sequences, with around a third as singletons. Note on this clonotype: The antigen remains undetermined.

The TCR was taken from a human donor in good health (CMV status not recorded). Some clones in this sample may be carry-over from other donors' samples. The chain links TRBV4-1 to TRBJ2-5, with D hard to call. Specimen: cultured PBMCs, collected from culture after CMV antigen stimulation. The CDR3 loop reads CASSQGLRTETQYF. The DNA for the CDR3 is TGCGCCAGCAGCCAAGGACTCCGCACGGAGACCCAGTACTTC.